This TCR beta chain comes out of a study of shared clonotypes between healthy human individuals. This table comes from immunoSEQ multiplex PCR, and its TCRdb copy is limited to in-frame clones, with some not included. The sample has about a million clones, 60% to 85% seen once. To note about this clone: Its antigen is currently unknown.

Study-wide results and limits: The represented genetic and exposure-history diversity was limited by the small number of donors. Memory subsets generally showed lower estimated richness than naive subsets. Incomplete sequencing of sorted subsets was indicated by rarefaction despite large depth.

The CDR3 sequence is 18 residues long. CDR1 and CDR2 from the germline V gene are MDHEN and SYDVKM. V lost 3 bases, J lost 1 base, and 19 bases lay in between. The chain joins TRBV28 to TRBJ1-5; no reliable D call. Sequencing input: memory CD4+ T cells from PBMCs. The subset here: CD45RA-negative fraction. The sequence was obtained from a young man in good health. Some clones in this sample may be carry-over from other donors' samples. The CDR3 spells CASSFGAGRRRSNQPQHF. The CDR3, as DNA: TGTGCCAGCAGTTTCGGAGCAGGCCGACGGCGAAGCAATCAGCCCCAGCATTTT.